These 22 T cell receptor beta chains share one sample of origin, sequenced in a study of T cell responses to AZD1222 COVID-19 vaccine. TCRdb keeps only in-frame clones here, not all; method: immunoSEQ multiplex PCR. The sample consists of about 100,000 clones, around 90% of them appearing once. The sequenced sample was peripheral blood, obtained on day 0 of AZD1222 vaccination. Receptors originate from an adult in good health.

This clone has only one observation. V gene TRBV10-3 combines with J gene TRBJ2-5; 9 nucleotides align to TRBD2. V was clipped by 0 bases and J by 2 bases; unmatched bases: 1. The CDR3 runs 15 residues. Per the germline V gene, CDR1 is ENHRY and CDR2 is SYGVKD. CDR3: CAISESTSGQETQYF. The CDR3 DNA follows: TGTGCCATCAGTGAGTCCACTAGCGGGCAAGAGACCCAGTACTTC.

The genes are TRBV30 and TRBJ2-7, with 8 bases fitting TRBD2. Germline V gene data show CDR1 as GTSNPN and CDR2 as SVGIG (reference sequence). The V gene end was trimmed by 1 base and the J gene end by 5 bases; junction bases not matched to a gene: 10. This CDR3 has 15 residues. CDR3 protein: CAWSDKREWENEQYF. DNA for the CDR3: TGTGCCTGGAGTGACAAGCGGGAGTGGGAGAACGAGCAGTACTTC.

The rearrangement links TRBV4-1 to TRBJ1-1; TRBD1 matches 9 bases. CDR3 length equals 18 residues. The germline V gene encodes CDR1 MGHRA and CDR2 YSYEKL. Trimming cost V 4 bases and J 1 base; bases outside gene matches: 13. Here the CDR3 DNA reads TGCGCCAGCAGCCGCCAAACAGGGGGCGCGTGGAAGAACACTGAAGCTTTCTTT. This encodes CASSRQTGGAWKNTEAFF.

The V and J genes are TRBV18 and TRBJ2-5; TRBD1 matches at 7 bases. The CDR3 sequence is 14 residues long. The trim removed 3 bases at V and 4 bases at J, leaving 5 bases unmatched. Germline CDR1 is KGHSH and CDR2 is LQKENI. The CDR3 sequence: CASSPFSGGETQYF. The CDR3 coding sequence is TGTGCCAGCTCACCCTTTTCAGGGGGAGAGACCCAGTACTTC.

This sequence joins TRBV11-3 and TRBJ1-1; D possibly corresponds to TRBD1 (5 bases). With 1 base removed from V and 5 bases from J, the gap between germline ends came to 11 bases. Germline CDR1 reads SGHNT; CDR2 reads YENEEA. This CDR3 region has 14 residues. The CDR3, as DNA: TGTGCCAGCAGCTTAGGGCAGGGAAGGACTGAAGCTTTCTTT. Translated, it gives CASSLGQGRTEAFF. Complete variable domain (other parts from reference TRBV11-3 and TRBJ1-1): EAGVVQSPRYKIIEKKQPVAFWCNPISGHNTLYWYLQNLGQGPELLIRYENEEAVDDSQLPKDRFSAERLKGVDSTLKIQPAELGDSAVYLCASSLGQGRTEAFFGQGTRLTVV.

The chain joins TRBV4-3 to TRBJ1-6; perhaps TRBD1 as D (5 bases). The V gene lost 1 base and the J gene lost 9 bases, with 10 bases spanning the gap. Germline CDR1 LGHNA, CDR2 YSLEER. This CDR3 is built from 14 residues. DNA for the CDR3: TGCGCCAGCAGCCAAGTGGGGGGGGTTTCACCCCTCCACTTT. Amino acids: CASSQVGGVSPLHF.

This chain uses TRBV11-3 with TRBJ2-1; perhaps TRBD2 as D (5 bases). Trimming took off 1 base at V and 4 bases at J, with 11 bases between the two ends. The CDR3 sequence is 15 residues long. Germline lookup yields CDR1 SGHNT and CDR2 YENEEA. CDR3 nucleotides: TGTGCCAGCAGCTTAGGCTCCGGAGGTTACAATGAGCAGTTCTTC. Amino acid sequence: CASSLGSGGYNEQFF.

The CDR3, as DNA: TGTGCCTGGAGTGCCGGGACAGAAGAGACCCAGTACTTC. Its protein is CAWSAGTEETQYF. The chain uses TRBV30 and TRBJ2-5, with 7 bases aligning to TRBD1. Trimming removed 1 base from V and 3 bases from J; junction bases left unmatched: 2. From germline, CDR1 is GTSNPN and CDR2 SVGIG (reference sequence). This CDR3 is 13 amino acids long.

This clone was counted a single time. V is TRBV5-1 and J is TRBJ1-1; 8 bases fit TRBD1. This CDR3 contains 15 residues. V shed 1 base and J 2 bases; nucleotides not matched to a gene: 4. Germline CDR1 reads SGHRS; CDR2 reads YFSETQ. The CDR3 DNA is TGCGCCAGCAGCTTGATCGGACAGGGAAACACTGAAGCTTTCTTT. This sequence encodes CASSLIGQGNTEAFF.

The V and J genes are TRBV7-2 and TRBJ2-7, with D perhaps given as TRBD1 or TRBD2 (5 bases each). The CDR3 contains 15 residues. With 0 bases removed from V and 1 base from J, the gap between germline ends came to 10 bases. CDR1 SGHTA and CDR2 FQGNSA come from the germline V gene. CDR3 nucleotide sequence: TGTGCCAGCAGCTTAGCGCATGGGGGTTCCTACGAGCAGTACTTC. It codes for CASSLAHGGSYEQYF.

The chain uses TRBV9 and TRBJ2-3; 10 nucleotides match TRBD1. The CDR3 sequence is 16 residues long. Germline V gene lookup returns CDR1 SGDLS and CDR2 YYNGEE. Unmatched junction bases numbered 6, after V lost 1 base and J lost 4 bases. CDR3 protein: CASSVSGTGAADTQYF. In nucleotides, the CDR3 is TGTGCCAGCAGCGTATCCGGGACAGGGGCCGCAGATACGCAGTATTTT.

This chain links TRBV27 with TRBJ2-1; the D gene is possibly TRBD2 (6 bases). Germline values: CDR1 MNHEY, CDR2 SMNVEV (reference sequence). Trimming shortened V by 6 bases and J by 8 bases, and 20 bases separated the two germline ends. This CDR3 is 15 amino acids long. CDR3 amino acids: CASSPSANRLDEQFF. The CDR3 region has the DNA TGTGCCAGCAGCCCTAGCGCTAATCGGCTGGATGAGCAGTTCTTC.

The V call is TRBV7-9, the J call TRBJ2-7; the D gene is possibly TRBD2 (7 bases). Per the germline V gene, CDR1 is SEHNR and CDR2 is FQNEAQ (reference sequence). This CDR3 contains 17 residues. V was shortened by 5 bases and J by 6 bases, with 26 bases between the two germline ends. DNA of the CDR3: TGTGCCAGCAGCCGCGGTGGGGGGGCAACGTCCCGGGGCGAGCAGTACTTC. It is translated as CASSRGGGATSRGEQYF. Full variable domain (rest looked up from reference TRBV7-9 and TRBJ2-7): DTGVSQNPRHKITKRGQNVTFRCDPISEHNRLYWYRQTLGQGPEFLTYFQNEAQLEKSRLLSDRFSAERPKGSFSTLEIQRTEQGDSAMYLCASSRGGGATSRGEQYFGPGTRLTVT.

This clone has a handful of counts. J is TRBJ1-1 and V is TRBV7-6; TRBD1 matches at 7 bases. The CDR3 is 15 residues long. Germline CDR1 reads SGHVS; CDR2 reads FNYEAQ. V lost 1 base to trimming and J lost 4 bases; unmatched junction nucleotides: 6. CDR3 amino acids: CASSLEARGATEAFF. Written as DNA, the CDR3 is TGTGCCAGCAGCTTAGAGGCCAGGGGGGCCACTGAAGCTTTCTTT.

This clone showed up just once. The V and J genes are TRBV10-1 and TRBJ2-3; perhaps TRBD2 as D (5 bases). This CDR3 comprises 15 residues. V was trimmed by 0 bases and J by 3 bases, leaving 10 bases between them. Per the germline V gene, CDR1 is WNHNN and CDR2 is SYGVQD (reference sequence). The CDR3 spells CASSESGMGTDTQYF. CDR3 nucleotide sequence: TGCGCCAGCAGTGAGTCCGGGATGGGGACAGATACGCAGTATTTT.

The rearrangement links TRBV29-1 to TRBJ1-2; D unclear. With 4 bases removed from V and 3 bases from J, the gap between germline ends came to 15 bases. CDR1 SQVTM and CDR2 ANQGSEA come from the germline V gene. The CDR3 loop spans 14 amino acids. CDR3 DNA sequence: TGCAGCGTTGCCGGGCAAACAAGTCACTATGGCTACACCTTC. Encoded protein: CSVAGQTSHYGYTF.

The V gene is TRBV28, the J gene TRBJ2-1; 11 bases align to TRBD2. CDR1 and CDR2 (germline): MDHEN, SYDVKM. V gave up 6 bases and J gave up 6 bases; unmatched junction bases: 10. The length of the CDR3 is 16 residues. The CDR3 coding sequence is TGTGCCAGCAGCCGGCGGACTAGCGGGTTTTCCAATGAGCAGTTCTTC. It translates to CASSRRTSGFSNEQFF.

The chain has TRBV4-2 and TRBJ1-2; no clear D. Trimming left V 1 base short and J 2 bases short, with 11 bases between. The length of the CDR3 is 15 residues. Germline values: CDR1 LGHNA, CDR2 YNFKEQ. CDR3 region: CASSQVDGQNYGYTF. For the CDR3, the DNA is TGTGCCAGCAGCCAAGTCGACGGGCAGAACTATGGCTACACCTTC.

The chain employs TRBV7-3 and TRBJ2-1; tentatively, D is TRBD2 (6 bases). Germline V gene data show CDR1 as SGHTA and CDR2 as FQGTGA. Trimming left V 5 bases short and J 2 bases short, with 10 bases between. The CDR3 totals 14 residues. The CDR3 DNA sequence: TGTGCCAGCAGCCCCGGGAGTCCCTACAATGAGCAGTTCTTC. It encodes CASSPGSPYNEQFF.

The rearrangement links TRBV7-6 to TRBJ1-3; D might be TRBD1 (5 bases). Germline V gene data show CDR1 as SGHVS and CDR2 as FNYEAQ. This CDR3 has 14 residues. V was pared by 1 base and J by 4 bases, with 8 bases between. CDR3 sequence (DNA): TGTGCCAGCAGCTTAGAGGGGAACGGAAACACCATATATTTT. This encodes CASSLEGNGNTIYF.

The chain uses TRBV19 and TRBJ1-5; 8 bases line up with TRBD1. V lost 3 bases and J lost 0; bases outside the gene matches: 4. The CDR3 has 16 amino acids. Per the germline V gene, CDR1 is LNHDA and CDR2 is SQIVND (reference sequence). CDR3 bases: TGTGCCAGTAGTATCCGTCAGGGGGCTAGCAATCAGCCCCAGCATTTT. This encodes CASSIRQGASNQPQHF.

The chain combines TRBV2 with TRBJ1-5; weak D call: TRBD1 (5 bases). V gave up 3 bases and J gave up 3 bases, with 9 bases separating them. This CDR3 has 14 residues. Germline-derived CDR1 and CDR2 are SNHLY and FYNNEI. CDR3: CASSDQGDNQPQHF. The DNA for the CDR3 is TGTGCCAGCAGTGATCAGGGAGACAATCAGCCCCAGCATTTT.